This record concerns one T cell receptor (beta chain) sequence. The target antigen is unknown. This entry is derived from a study of blood T cells in healthy people across ages. The germline gives CDR1 SQVTM, CDR2 ANQGSEA. V lost 7 bases to trimming and J lost 12 bases; unmatched junction nucleotides: 12. This CDR3 comprises 13 residues. The second PCR ran roughly 6 to 12 cycles with a sample-barcoded 5' primer and J-beta primers. TCRdb processed the 5' RACE reads anew with MiXCR; each CDR3 protein has one entry. Among around 670,000 distinct CDR3 sequences listed, about 30% were seen once. Study-wide findings and caveats: TCR beta diversity per million T cells fell roughly linearly with age.

Donors each provided about 10 milliliters of peripheral blood. Specimen: blood. This TCR was sampled from an elderly woman in good health. The chain joins TRBV29-1 to TRBJ2-1; 10 bases are shared with TRBD1. The CDR3 region is CSGTGTGASRQFF. In DNA form, the CDR3 reads TGCAGCGGGACCGGGACAGGGGCTTCACGGCAGTTCTTC.